The text below deals with one T cell receptor (beta chain). The sample is drawn from a study of control samples from healthy donors and cancer patients. The repertoire was sequenced with immunoSEQ multiplex PCR; TCRdb's copy has only in-frame clones and lacks some. The sample includes approximately 85,000 clones, approximately 88% seen only once; the top ten take 7.5% to 8%. CDR1 is LNHDA, CDR2 SQIVND, per germline (reference sequence). The V end lost 3 bases, the J end lost 0 bases, and 12 bases lay between the germline ends. This CDR3 has 16 residues. V usage is TRBV19 and J usage is TRBJ1-3; D is perhaps TRBD1 (5 bases). Material for sequencing was blood. The TCR sequence derives from a woman aged 55-70 years in good health. CDR3 in amino acids: CASSMDDRFSGNTIYF. For the CDR3, the DNA is TGTGCCAGTAGTATGGACGACAGATTCTCTGGAAACACCATATATTTT. Supplemented by reference TRBV19 and TRBJ1-3, the full variable domain reads DGGITQSPKYLFRKEGQNVTLSCEQNLNHDAMYWYRQDPGQGLRLIYYSQIVNDFQKGDIAEGYSVSREKKESFPLTVTSAQKNPTAFYLCASSMDDRFSGNTIYFGEGSWLTVV.